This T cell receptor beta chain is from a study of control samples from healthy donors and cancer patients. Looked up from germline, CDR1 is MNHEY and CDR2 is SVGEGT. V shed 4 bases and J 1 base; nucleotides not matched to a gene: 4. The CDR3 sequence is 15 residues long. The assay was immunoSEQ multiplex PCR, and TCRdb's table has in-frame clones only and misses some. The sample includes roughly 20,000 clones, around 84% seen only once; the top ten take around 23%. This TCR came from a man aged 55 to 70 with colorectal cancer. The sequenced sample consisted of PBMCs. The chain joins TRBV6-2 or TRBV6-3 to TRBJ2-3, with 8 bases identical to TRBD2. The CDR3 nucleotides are TGTGCCAGCAGTTCGGGAGGGGCTGGCACAGATACGCAGTATTTT. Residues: CASSSGGAGTDTQYF.